The 18 T cell receptor beta chains presented below share a single source sample, sequenced in a study of T cells in Graves' hyperthyroidism and ophthalmopathy. RNA transcripts were the template for amplifying TCR beta CDR3 regions. Researchers ran a first-round RT-PCR on the TCR CDR3 using the HTBI primer set. TCRdb analysed the multiplex PCR reads with MiXCR anew, one entry per CDR3 protein. The top ten clones hold about 4% of a sample with approximately 610,000 distinct CDR3 sequences, roughly 14% of them seen once. Sequencing was performed on blood. Source of these receptors: a woman in her 40s with Graves' ophthalmopathy.

This clonotype was observed many times. The CDR3 reads CASSYSLDSNYGYTF. The DNA of the CDR3 is TGTGCCAGCAGTTACTCTCTGGACAGCAACTATGGCTACACCTTC. The chain couples TRBV6-5 to TRBJ1-2, with D maybe TRBD1 (6 bases). Trimming left V 0 bases short and J 2 bases short, with 10 bases between. Germline V gene sequence: CDR1 MNHEY, CDR2 SVGAGI. This CDR3 region has 15 residues.

Ten or more counts support this clonotype. This chain joins TRBV13 and TRBJ1-2; D not certain. V was shortened by 2 bases and J by 6 bases, with 10 bases between the two germline ends. Germline CDR1 is PRHDT and CDR2 is FYEKMQ (reference sequence). The CDR3 loop spans 13 amino acids. The CDR3 sequence is CASSLRGWDGYTF. CDR3 nucleotides: TGTGCCAGCAGCTTACGGGGTTGGGATGGCTACACCTTC.

The chain combines TRBV4-1 with TRBJ2-7, with D hard to call. CDR3 length equals 14 residues. Trimming removed 2 bases from V and 6 bases from J, with 14 bases in between. Looked up from germline, CDR1 is MGHRA and CDR2 is YSYEKL. CDR3 loop: CASSQQFWLGEQYF. The CDR3 bases are TGCGCCAGCAGCCAACAATTTTGGTTAGGCGAGCAGTACTTC.

This clonotype was recorded many times. The chain employs TRBV28 and TRBJ2-5, with 8 positions matching TRBD2. Germline V gene data show CDR1 as MDHEN and CDR2 as SYDVKM. The CDR3 spans 16 residues. The V segment lost 5 bases and the J segment 5 bases; nucleotides outside the gene matches: 13. CDR3 amino acids: CASSPHSGARGETQYF. For the CDR3, the DNA is TGTGCCAGCAGTCCTCATAGCGGGGCCCGGGGGGAGACCCAGTACTTC.

This clonotype has just a few counts. The CDR3 nucleotides are TGTGCCAGCAGCCAGGACTTAGATGAGACCCAGTACTTC. Translating it yields CASSQDLDETQYF. The chain couples TRBV14 to TRBJ2-5; perhaps TRBD2 as D (5 bases). This CDR3 is 13 amino acids long. Germline V gives CDR1 SGHDN, CDR2 FVKESK. Trimming removed 3 bases from V and 5 bases from J, with 10 bases in between.

The sample holds many counts of this clonotype. The genes are TRBV5-8 and TRBJ2-7, with 7 bases identical to TRBD1. The V gene's germline CDR1 is SGHTS and CDR2 YDEGEE. The CDR3 runs 14 residues. J lost 5 bases, V lost 4 bases, and 9 bases had no gene match. In DNA, the CDR3 is TGTGCCAGCAGCGCAGAAACAGGGGCGGACGAGCAGTACTTC. As protein: CASSAETGADEQYF.

This clonotype appeared many times. The V gene is TRBV28, the J gene TRBJ2-7, with 8 bases fitting TRBD1. The germline CDR1 and CDR2 sequences are MDHEN and SYDVKM. Trimming at V came to 5 bases and at J to 2 bases, leaving 5 bases not matched to a gene. The CDR3 contains 14 residues. The CDR3 region is CASSEGQGPYEQYF. In nucleotides, the CDR3 is TGTGCCAGCAGTGAAGGACAGGGTCCCTACGAGCAGTACTTC.

This CDR3 is CAWTEGGGSYEQYF. As DNA, the CDR3 is TGTGCCTGGACCGAAGGAGGGGGCTCCTACGAGCAGTACTTC. V and J are TRBV30 and TRBJ2-7; the D call may be TRBD1 or TRBD2 (6 bases each). CDR3 length equals 14 residues. From germline, CDR1 is GTSNPN and CDR2 SVGIG (reference sequence). Trimming pared 4 bases from V and 0 bases from J, leaving 13 bases between. Full variable domain (remainder filled in from reference TRBV30 and TRBJ2-7): SQTIHQWPATLVQPVGSPLSLECTVEGTSNPNLYWYRQAAGRGLQLLFYSVGIGQISSEVPQNLSASRPQDRQFILSSKKLLLSDSGFYLCAWTEGGGSYEQYFGPGTRLTVT.

This clonotype has just a few counts. The chain employs TRBV5-1 and TRBJ1-2; 7 bases are shared with TRBD1. The CDR3 runs to 15 residues. The germline V gene has CDR1 SGHRS and CDR2 YFSETQ. The J segment lost 7 bases and the V segment lost 0 bases, leaving 9 bases of the junction unmatched. The CDR3 DNA is TGCGCCAGCAGCTTGGACAGGGGCGATATGGGTGGCTACACCTTC. It is translated as CASSLDRGDMGGYTF.

This clonotype has at least ten counts. The rearrangement joins TRBV28 to TRBJ2-4, with 9 bases identical to TRBD1. V was clipped by 2 bases and J by 7 bases; unmatched bases: 6. This CDR3 contains 15 residues. CDR1 is MDHEN and CDR2 is SYDVKM in the germline V gene. CDR3 sequence: CASSLGGTGRNIQYF. The CDR3 DNA is TGTGCCAGCAGTTTAGGGGGGACAGGGCGGAACATTCAGTACTTC.

This clonotype showed up just a few times. The V gene is TRBV6-5, the J gene TRBJ2-3; the D is unclear. Germline V gives CDR1 MNHEY, CDR2 SVGAGI. This CDR3 contains 13 residues. Trimming removed 3 bases at V and 7 bases at J, with 11 bases between. CDR3 loop: CASSYSRSNTQYF. DNA of the CDR3: TGTGCCAGCAGTTATAGCCGTTCAAATACGCAGTATTTT.

This clonotype has a count of ten or more. One end of the junction does not line up with germline, which may come from a read error. The chain employs TRBV6-5 and TRBJ2-7, with 7 bases that match TRBD2. Germline V gene sequence: CDR1 MNHEY, CDR2 SVGAGI. The CDR3 sequence is 15 residues long. DNA for the CDR3: TGTGCCGGCAGTTATACGCGGGAGCACCTCTCCGAGCAGTACTTC. Translated: CAGSYTREHLSEQYF.

This clonotype was seen many times. The V gene is TRBV12-3 or TRBV12-4, the J gene TRBJ1-2; 8 bases match TRBD1. The ends lost 5 bases at V and 8 bases at J; junction bases unmatched: 10. The CDR3 consists of 14 residues. The CDR3 here is CASSRRTGPMGYTF. CDR3 in DNA: TGTGCCAGCAGTCGAAGGACAGGGCCTATGGGCTACACCTTC.

Remarks on this clonotype: A much larger clonotype is one base distant, so this may be a read error. J is TRBJ1-1 and V is TRBV7-9, with D uncertain. The CDR3 loop spans 10 amino acids. Germline V CDR1 and CDR2: SEHNR, FQNEAQ (reference sequence). The CDR3 region has the DNA TGTGGCAGTTTAAATGCTGAAGCTTTCTTT. Protein sequence: CGSLNAEAFF.

V and J are TRBV2 and TRBJ1-6; 8 bases fit TRBD1. The CDR3 extends over 16 amino acids. Germline lookup yields CDR1 SNHLY and CDR2 FYNNEI. V was clipped by 3 bases and J by 7 bases; unmatched bases: 8. The CDR3 sequence is CASSEVFGQGNSPLHF. The DNA for the CDR3 is TGTGCCAGCAGTGAGGTTTTCGGACAGGGAAATTCACCCCTCCACTTT.

This clonotype was observed many times. V gene TRBV6-5 combines with J gene TRBJ2-7, with a weak D call TRBD2 (6 bases). Trimming removed 2 bases at V and 7 bases at J, with 9 bases between. The CDR3 consists of 12 residues. Germline CDR1 and CDR2: MNHEY and SVGAGI. CDR3 amino acids: CASSYGGFEQYF. As DNA, the CDR3 is TGTGCCAGCAGTTACGGAGGGTTTGAGCAGTACTTC.

This clonotype was seen many times. The chain joins TRBV6-4 to TRBJ2-6, with 9 bases that match TRBD1. The trim removed 1 base at V and 2 bases at J, leaving 0 bases unmatched. The CDR3 loop spans 16 amino acids. Germline CDR1 reads MRHNA; CDR2 reads SNTAGT. DNA of the CDR3: TGTGCCAGCAGTGACTGGACAGGGGCTGGGGCCAACGTCCTGACTTTC. Amino acids: CASSDWTGAGANVLTF.

The table lists this clonotype with a few counts. The rearrangement joins TRBV3-1 to TRBJ2-1; D gene uncertain. The CDR3 is 12 residues long. Trimming left V 1 base short and J 5 bases short, with 3 bases between. Germline loops: CDR1 LGHDT, CDR2 YNNKEL (reference sequence). CDR3 in DNA: TGTGCCAGCAGCCAAGCGAACAATGAGCAGTTCTTC. It yields the protein CASSQANNEQFF.